This entry concerns a single T cell receptor (beta chain). As yet, its antigen is unknown. Single viable CD3+CD4+CD8-CD45RO+ cells were sorted as the memory CD4+ T cells. Positive selection with CD4 microbeads enriched total CD4+ T cells. This sample is part of a study of memory CD4+ T cells and cytomegalovirus serostatus. General study results and limits: The CMV-associated TCR signature appears largely within the CD4+ memory repertoire.

Clones were read by immunoSEQ multiplex PCR, and TCRdb kept only the in-frame ones, dropping some. In the table there are 60,000 to 75,000 clones, about three quarters of which are singletons. Germline values: CDR1 PRHDT, CDR2 FYEKMQ (reference sequence). This CDR3 region has 19 residues. Deletions cut 0 bases from V and 3 bases from J, with 23 bases between. The material sequenced was memory CD4+ T cells from blood. This clonotype was obtained from an adult in good health and CMV-seronegative. Some clones in this sample may be carry-over from other donors' samples. The chain carries TRBV13 and TRBJ1-2, with D tentatively TRBD1 (6 bases). The CDR3 is CASSLGLAETGTSYYGYTF. Written as DNA, the CDR3 is TGTGCCAGCAGCTTAGGCCTTGCGGAAACAGGGACGAGTTACTATGGCTACACCTTC.